These 27 T cell receptor beta chains originate from one sample sequenced in a study of OX40 agonist ivuxolimab in advanced cancers. Sequencing used immunoSEQ multiplex PCR; TCRdb keeps in-frame clones, though not all of them. The sample consists of about 80,000 clones, around 84% of them appearing once. This specimen was CD4+ or CD8+ T cells sorted from blood, taken in a trial of the OX40 agonist ivuxolimab. Source of these receptors: an adult with an advanced solid tumor such as melanoma, head and neck, liver or kidney cancer.

A single count supports this clone. The rearrangement links TRBV30 to TRBJ2-1, with a tentative D call TRBD2 (6 bases). CDR3 length: 13 amino acids. The germline V gene encodes CDR1 GTSNPN and CDR2 SVGIG (reference sequence). The ends were cut back, 7 bases at V and 5 bases at J, with 15 bases in the middle. CDR3 coding DNA: TGTGCCTCGAGGAGGGCCGGGGACAATGAGCAGTTCTTC. Protein product: CASRRAGDNEQFF.

The V gene is TRBV9, the J gene TRBJ1-2; D might be TRBD1 (6 bases). The CDR3 totals 13 residues. Germline CDR1 is SGDLS and CDR2 is YYNGEE. Trimming shortened V by 4 bases and J by 7 bases, and 14 bases separated the two germline ends. CDR3: CASSPGAASGYTF. The CDR3 nucleotides are TGTGCCAGCAGCCCAGGGGCCGCCAGTGGCTACACCTTC.

The chain recombines TRBV18 with TRBJ1-2; D gene unclear. CDR1 and CDR2 from the germline V gene are KGHSH and LQKENI. The V gene lost 3 bases and the J gene lost 5 bases, with 10 bases spanning the gap. CDR3 size: 13 residues. Here the CDR3 DNA reads TGTGCCAGCTCACCCTCGGACGGATATGGCTACACCTTC. It specifies CASSPSDGYGYTF.

V usage is TRBV6-5 and J usage is TRBJ1-1, with 10 bases fitting TRBD1. CDR3 length: 15 amino acids. Losses at the gene ends were 3 bases for V and 1 base for J; bases not matched to a gene: 2. CDR1 and CDR2 (germline): MNHEY, SVGAGI. The CDR3 region is CASSYWDRGNTEAFF. The CDR3 DNA is TGTGCCAGCAGTTATTGGGACAGGGGGAACACTGAAGCTTTCTTT.

The chain couples TRBV30 to TRBJ2-7; TRBD1 matches at 9 bases. Germline V gene data show CDR1 as GTSNPN and CDR2 as SVGIG (reference sequence). Germline trimming cut 1 base from V and 5 bases from J; bases unmatched to any gene: 6. The CDR3 is 14 residues long. CDR3 residues: CAWSGQGGTDEQYF. CDR3 sequence (DNA): TGTGCCTGGAGTGGACAGGGGGGTACGGACGAGCAGTACTTC.

This chain connects TRBV28 to TRBJ1-2; D perhaps matches TRBD1 (5 bases). There are 12 residues in the CDR3. CDR1 and CDR2 from the germline V gene are MDHEN and SYDVKM. Trimming removed 11 bases from V and 0 bases from J, with 10 bases in between. CDR3 DNA sequence: TGTGCCGCGATGACAGCTAACTATGGCTACACCTTC. Its translation: CAAMTANYGYTF.

The CDR3 bases are TGTGCCAGCAGCTTAGCCAGCGGGGGGGCTTACGAGCAGTACGTC. Translating it yields CASSLASGGAYEQYV. The gene calls are TRBV11-2 and TRBJ2-7; 10 bases align to TRBD2. Germline V lookup: CDR1 SGHAT, CDR2 FQNNGV. The CDR3 spans 15 residues. V was clipped by 1 base and J by 4 bases; unmatched bases: 4.

This chain uses TRBV5-4 with TRBJ2-3; the D call may be TRBD1 or TRBD2 (5 bases each). V was pared by 0 bases and J by 2 bases, with 13 bases between. CDR1 and CDR2 (germline): SGHNT, YYREEE (reference sequence). This CDR3 comprises 16 residues. This CDR3 reads CASSLVKSGTTDTQYF. The DNA of the CDR3 is TGTGCCAGCAGCTTGGTAAAATCCGGGACCACAGATACGCAGTATTTT. Full variable domain (remainder filled in from reference TRBV5-4 and TRBJ2-3): ETGVTQSPTHLIKTRGQQVTLRCSSQSGHNTVSWYQQALGQGPQFIFQYYREEENGRGNFPPRFSGLQFPNYSSELNVNALELDDSALYLCASSLVKSGTTDTQYFGPGTRLTVL.

V usage is TRBV7-9 and J usage is TRBJ2-7; possible D gene TRBD2, 5 bases. The V end was cut by 3 bases, the J end by 7 bases, with 13 bases between. The CDR3 totals 13 residues. The germline CDR1 and CDR2 sequences are SEHNR and FQNEAQ (reference sequence). The CDR3 loop reads CASSFGLPQEQYF. The CDR3 bases are TGTGCCAGCAGCTTTGGACTCCCGCAAGAGCAGTACTTC.

The chain employs TRBV19 and TRBJ2-2; TRBD1 matches 9 bases. The CDR3 has 23 amino acids. Germline V gives CDR1 LNHDA, CDR2 SQIVND (reference sequence). The V and J ends lost 4 bases and 4 bases, in that order; junction bases with no gene match: 28. The CDR3 protein is CASSRNFLRDRAGLRNPTGELFF. Here the CDR3 DNA reads TGTGCCAGTAGTAGAAACTTTCTCCGGGACAGGGCGGGACTCCGAAACCCCACCGGGGAGCTGTTTTTT. The whole variable domain, filled in from reference TRBV19 and TRBJ2-2, reads DGGITQSPKYLFRKEGQNVTLSCEQNLNHDAMYWYRQDPGQGLRLIYYSQIVNDFQKGDIAEGYSVSREKKESFPLTVTSAQKNPTAFYLCASSRNFLRDRAGLRNPTGELFFGEGSRLTVL.

The chain links TRBV6-4 to TRBJ2-2; D might be TRBD2 (6 bases). CDR1 is MRHNA and CDR2 is SNTAGT in the germline V gene. CDR3 length equals 15 residues. V lost 5 bases and J lost 6, with 16 bases in between. CDR3 bases: TGTGCCAGCAGTCCCCGACTAGTAACCGCCGGGGAGCTGTTTTTT. Encoded protein: CASSPRLVTAGELFF.

This clone turned up a few times. The gene calls are TRBV28 and TRBJ1-1; a possible D gene is TRBD1 (5 bases). V was shortened by 5 bases and J by 3 bases, with 16 bases between the two germline ends. This CDR3 region has 15 residues. Germline V lookup: CDR1 MDHEN, CDR2 SYDVKM. In DNA form, the CDR3 reads TGTGCCAGCAGTCGGCCGGGGGAAGCGGACACTGAAGCTTTCTTT. This sequence encodes CASSRPGEADTEAFF. The whole variable domain, filled in from reference TRBV28 and TRBJ1-1, reads DVKVTQSSRYLVKRTGEKVFLECVQDMDHENMFWYRQDPGLGLRLIYFSYDVKMKEKGDIPEGYSVSREKKERFSLILESASTNQTSMYLCASSRPGEADTEAFFGQGTRLTVV.

V is TRBV28 and J is TRBJ2-7, with D perhaps matching TRBD1 or TRBD2 (8 bases each). The germline V gene encodes CDR1 MDHEN and CDR2 SYDVKM. This CDR3 contains 15 residues. The V end lost 6 bases, the J end lost 4 bases, and 19 bases lay between the germline ends. As DNA, the CDR3 is TGTGCCAGCAGCACCGGACAGGGACTAGGTTACGAGCAGTACGTC. This sequence encodes CASSTGQGLGYEQYV.

The chain carries TRBV15 and TRBJ1-2; possible D gene TRBD1, 6 bases. The CDR3 runs 14 residues. V lost 5 bases and J 8 bases, leaving 18 bases between the germline ends. Germline V CDR1 and CDR2: LNHNV, YYDKDF (reference sequence). The CDR3 loop is CATSYQRGGRGYTF. The CDR3 nucleotides read TGTGCCACCAGCTATCAACGGGGGGGCCGGGGCTACACCTTC.

This clone showed up just once. The chain combines TRBV6-5 with TRBJ1-3; possibly TRBD1 for D (6 bases). The CDR3 sequence is 15 residues long. Trimming left V 2 bases short and J 2 bases short, with 10 bases between. CDR1 and CDR2 from the germline V gene are MNHEY and SVGAGI. The CDR3 protein is CASSYVQGAGNTIYF. The CDR3, as DNA: TGTGCCAGCAGTTACGTACAGGGCGCTGGAAACACCATATATTTT.

The rearrangement links TRBV4-1 to TRBJ2-7; perhaps TRBD1 as D (5 bases). The CDR3 runs 15 residues. Between the trimmed V and J ends, which lost 0 bases and 5 bases, there was a span of 14 bases. Germline V CDR1 and CDR2: MGHRA, YSYEKL. In DNA form, the CDR3 reads TGCGCCAGCAGCCAAGAACAAAGGGGTGGAGACGAGCAGTACTTC. It yields the protein CASSQEQRGGDEQYF.

This chain joins TRBV6-6 and TRBJ1-2; D is unresolved. The CDR3 consists of 16 residues. Trimming took 2 bases from V and 8 from J, leaving 21 bases between them. Germline V gives CDR1 MNHNY, CDR2 SVGAGI (reference sequence). The CDR3 loop reads CASSYEDPRRSGGYTF. CDR3 coding DNA: TGTGCCAGCAGTTACGAAGATCCGAGACGGTCGGGCGGCTACACCTTC.

The rearrangement joins TRBV4-3 to TRBJ2-7; D not certain. Germline values: CDR1 LGHNA, CDR2 YSLEER. V lost 0 bases and J 3 bases, leaving 9 bases between the germline ends. The CDR3 has 14 amino acids. CDR3 DNA sequence: TGCGCCAGCAGCCAAGACTTAAAGAACTACGAGCAGTACTTC. Its translation is CASSQDLKNYEQYF.

This clone was detected a few times. The rearrangement links TRBV4-3 to TRBJ2-3; the D is unclear. From germline, CDR1 is LGHNA and CDR2 YSLEER. The CDR3 contains 16 residues. The ends were cut back, 0 bases at V and 0 bases at J, with 10 bases in the middle. The CDR3 coding sequence is TGCGCCAGCAGCCAAGAACAAGCGCCTAGCACAGATACGCAGTATTTT. It is translated as CASSQEQAPSTDTQYF.

V gene TRBV6-6 combines with J gene TRBJ1-5; 9 positions agree with TRBD1. The junction had 3 bases not matched to a gene; V was cut back by 6 bases and J by 6 bases. Germline V gives CDR1 MNHNY, CDR2 SVGAGI (reference sequence). The length of the CDR3 is 13 residues. The CDR3 loop reads CASRETGGQPQHF. In DNA form, the CDR3 reads TGTGCCAGCAGGGAGACAGGGGGTCAGCCCCAGCATTTT.

V gene TRBV2 combines with J gene TRBJ2-2, with D unresolved. Germline loops: CDR1 SNHLY, CDR2 FYNNEI. Trimming left V 7 bases short and J 0 bases short, with 12 bases between. This CDR3 region has 15 residues. Written as DNA, the CDR3 is TGTGCCAGCATTAAAGAGGAGACGAACACCGGGGAGCTGTTTTTT. Protein product: CASIKEETNTGELFF.

This chain uses TRBV7-9 with TRBJ1-1; a possible D gene is TRBD1 (5 bases). The CDR3 sequence is 15 residues long. Deletions cut 4 bases from V and 2 bases from J, with 14 bases between. Germline V gives CDR1 SEHNR, CDR2 FQNEAQ (reference sequence). This chain's CDR3 is CASSSGGRGNTEAFF. The CDR3 nucleotides are TGTGCCAGCAGCTCCGGCGGGAGGGGTAACACTGAAGCTTTCTTT.

The chain is built from TRBV14 and TRBJ2-1; possibly TRBD1 or TRBD2 for D (5 bases each). Trimming shortened V by 0 bases and J by 0 bases, and 18 bases separated the two germline ends. The germline gives CDR1 SGHDN, CDR2 FVKESK. The CDR3 sequence is 19 residues long. CDR3 amino acids: CASSQEMGVQLSSYNEQFF. CDR3 nucleotide sequence: TGTGCCAGCAGCCAAGAAATGGGGGTCCAACTCAGCTCCTACAATGAGCAGTTCTTC.

The chain carries TRBV11-2 and TRBJ1-2; possibly TRBD1 for D (6 bases). The CDR3 totals 16 residues. The V gene lost 0 bases and the J gene lost 2 bases, with 13 bases spanning the gap. Looked up from germline, CDR1 is SGHAT and CDR2 is FQNNGV. The CDR3 bases are TGTGCCAGCAGCTTAGATGTCCGGACAGACAACTATGGCTACACCTTC. This translates into CASSLDVRTDNYGYTF.

This rearrangement joins TRBV11-3 to TRBJ2-7, with TRBD2 matching over 12 bases. Germline V gene sequence: CDR1 SGHNT, CDR2 YENEEA. The CDR3 runs to 15 residues. V dropped 5 bases and J dropped 4; count of bases not matched to a gene: 6. DNA of the CDR3: TGTGCCAGCAGCCCTGGACTAGCGGGATTGTACGAGCAGTACTTC. This encodes CASSPGLAGLYEQYF.

The chain uses TRBV13 and TRBJ2-5; no clear D gene. CDR1 and CDR2 from the germline V gene are PRHDT and FYEKMQ (reference sequence). The CDR3 contains 14 residues. The V end lost 0 bases, the J end lost 5 bases, and 10 bases lay between the germline ends. The CDR3 here is CASSLGALGETQYF. In DNA form, the CDR3 reads TGTGCCAGCAGCTTAGGCGCCCTGGGGGAGACCCAGTACTTC.

The genes are TRBV7-2 and TRBJ2-7; a possible D gene is TRBD2 (5 bases). Per the germline V gene, CDR1 is SGHTA and CDR2 is FQGNSA. V lost 0 bases to trimming and J lost 1 base, with 7 bases between them. The CDR3 consists of 14 residues. CDR3 sequence (DNA): TGTGCCAGCAGCTTAGCCCCGGGGTCCTACGAGCAGTACGTC. Translation: CASSLAPGSYEQYV.